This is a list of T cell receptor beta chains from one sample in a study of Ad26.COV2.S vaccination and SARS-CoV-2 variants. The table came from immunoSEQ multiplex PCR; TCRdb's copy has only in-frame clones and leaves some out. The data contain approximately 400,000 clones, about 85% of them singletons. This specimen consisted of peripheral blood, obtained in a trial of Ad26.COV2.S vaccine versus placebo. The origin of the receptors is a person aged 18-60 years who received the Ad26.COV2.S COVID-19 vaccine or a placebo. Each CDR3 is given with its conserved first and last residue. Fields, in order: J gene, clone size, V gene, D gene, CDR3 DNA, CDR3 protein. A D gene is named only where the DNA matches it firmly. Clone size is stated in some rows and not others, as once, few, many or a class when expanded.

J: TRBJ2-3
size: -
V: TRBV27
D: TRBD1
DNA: TGTGCCAGCAGTTTCTGGGGACAGGGACTCACAGATACGCAGTATTTT
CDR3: CASSFWGQGLTDTQYF

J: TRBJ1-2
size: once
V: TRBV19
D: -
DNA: TGTGCCAGTAGGGACCGATTTAACTATGGCTACACCTTC
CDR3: CASRDRFNYGYTF

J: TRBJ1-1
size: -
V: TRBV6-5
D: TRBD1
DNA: TGTGCCAGCAGACAGGGGCTGTTAGAAGCTTTCTTT
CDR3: CASRQGLLEAFF

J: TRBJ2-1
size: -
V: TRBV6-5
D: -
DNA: TGTGCCAGCAGTAACGAGGCTGAGCAGTTCTTC
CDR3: CASSNEAEQFF

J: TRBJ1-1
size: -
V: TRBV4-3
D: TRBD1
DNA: TGCGCCAGCAGCCAGGAACAGGGGGGTCTGAACACTGAAGCTTTCTTT
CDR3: CASSQEQGGLNTEAFF

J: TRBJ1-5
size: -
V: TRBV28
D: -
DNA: TGTGCCAGCAAGGGACGCCGTGGGGGTCAGCCCCAGCATTTT
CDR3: CASKGRRGGQPQHF

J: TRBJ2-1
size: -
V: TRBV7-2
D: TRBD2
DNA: TGTGCCAGCAGCGGGGGGAGGGATTACAATGAGCAGTTCTTC
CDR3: CASSGGRDYNEQFF

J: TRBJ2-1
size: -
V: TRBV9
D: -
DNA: TGTGCCAGCAGCGTATCCCGGGAGCGAGGACGCTACAATGAGCAGTTCTTC
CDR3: CASSVSRERGRYNEQFF

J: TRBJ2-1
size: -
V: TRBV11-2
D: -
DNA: TGTGCCAGCAGCGGCCGCTCCTACAATGAGCAGTTCTTC
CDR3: CASSGRSYNEQFF

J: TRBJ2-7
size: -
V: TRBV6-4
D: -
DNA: TGTGCCAGCAGTGACCGAGCTTCCTACGAGCAGTACTTC
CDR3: CASSDRASYEQYF

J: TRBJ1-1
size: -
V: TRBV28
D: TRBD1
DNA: TGTGCCAGCAGCCTGGGGACAGGGGCCTTCACTGAAGCTTTCTTT
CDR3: CASSLGTGAFTEAFF

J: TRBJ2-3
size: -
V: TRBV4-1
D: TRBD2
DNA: TGCGCCAGCAGCCAAGGGAGGTCTAGCGGAATCACAGATACGCAGTATTTT
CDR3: CASSQGRSSGITDTQYF

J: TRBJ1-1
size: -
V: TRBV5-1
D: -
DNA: TGCGCCAGCAGCTTGGTGGTTTTTGGCGGGGGGAACACTGAAGCTTTCTTT
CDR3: CASSLVVFGGGNTEAFF

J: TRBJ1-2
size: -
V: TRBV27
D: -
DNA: TGTGCCAGCAGTTTACAGGGAACGGATGGCTACACCTTC
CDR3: CASSLQGTDGYTF

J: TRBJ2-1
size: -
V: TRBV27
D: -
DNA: TGTGCCAGTAGGGGAAGAAAAAGCTCCTACAATGAGCAGTTCTTC
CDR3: CASRGRKSSYNEQFF

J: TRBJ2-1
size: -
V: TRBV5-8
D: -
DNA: TGTGCCAGCATAATAACAGGGAACTACAATGAGCAGTTCTTC
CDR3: CASIITGNYNEQFF

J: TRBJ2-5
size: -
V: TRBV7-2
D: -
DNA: TGTGCCAGCAGCTTAGCGGAGAAGGAGTGGAAGACCCAGTACTTC
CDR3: CASSLAEKEWKTQYF

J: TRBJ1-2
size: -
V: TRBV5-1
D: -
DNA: TGCGCCAGCAGCCCAGATTCCACCTATGGCTACACCTTC
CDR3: CASSPDSTYGYTF

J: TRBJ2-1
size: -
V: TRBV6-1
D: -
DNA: TGTGCCAGCAGTGAAGGGGGGCTAGGGAGTGGTGAGCAGTTCTTC
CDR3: CASSEGGLGSGEQFF

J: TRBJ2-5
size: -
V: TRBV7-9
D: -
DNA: TGTGCCAGCCGAGAGGGCCCCCAAGAGACCCAGTACTTC
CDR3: CASREGPQETQYF

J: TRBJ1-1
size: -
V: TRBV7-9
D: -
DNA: TGTGCCAGCAGCTTAGTGTGGGGAATGAACACTGAAGCTTTCTTT
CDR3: CASSLVWGMNTEAFF

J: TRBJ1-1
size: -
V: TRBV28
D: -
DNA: TGTGCCAGCAGTTCCTCACATGGGACCGTTACTGAAGCTTTCTTT
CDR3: CASSSSHGTVTEAFF